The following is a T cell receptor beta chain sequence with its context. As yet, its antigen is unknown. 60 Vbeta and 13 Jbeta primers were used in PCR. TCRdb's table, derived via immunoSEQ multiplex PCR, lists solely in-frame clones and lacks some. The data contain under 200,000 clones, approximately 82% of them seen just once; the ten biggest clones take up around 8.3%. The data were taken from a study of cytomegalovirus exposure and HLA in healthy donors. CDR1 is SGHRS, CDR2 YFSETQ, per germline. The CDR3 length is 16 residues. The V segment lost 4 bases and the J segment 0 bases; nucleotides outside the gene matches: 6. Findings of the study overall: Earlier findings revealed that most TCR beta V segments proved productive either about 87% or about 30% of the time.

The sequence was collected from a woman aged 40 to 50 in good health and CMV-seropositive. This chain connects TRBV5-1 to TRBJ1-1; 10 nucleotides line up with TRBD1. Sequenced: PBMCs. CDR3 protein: CASSRRDRGMNTEAFF. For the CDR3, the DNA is TGCGCCAGCAGCCGCCGGGACAGGGGCATGAACACTGAAGCTTTCTTT.